This T cell receptor beta chain is from a study of T-cell reconstitution after alpha-beta-depleted transplantation in children (dated by TCRdb to the mid-2010s). Some background on the complete study: Using TCR repertoire profiling, the study quantitatively followed how T-cell immune reconstitution unfolded in children after TCRalphabeta/CD19-depleted allogeneic hematopoietic cell transplantation.

This sample's treatment or condition label indicates: allogeneic hematopoietic cell transplantation with graft depleted of TCRalphabeta T cells and CD19 B cells. The transplant recipients were children given TCRalphabeta/CD19-depleted allogeneic hematopoietic cell grafts. V is cut by 4 bases and J by 0 bases, and the space between the germline ends is 10 bases. Taken from the germline V gene (reference sequence), the CDR1 and CDR2 loops are LGHDT and YNNKEL. CDR3 length: 16 amino acids, cysteine to phenylalanine. This entry keeps only the CDR3 DNA: 48 bases, framed from base 1. Summary of the overall study and its limitations: Apparently early alphabetaT-cell count recovery about two months after transplant reportedly relied on only several hundred rapidly expanded clones derived from non-depleted graft cells. Hyperexpanded clone frequencies declined over subsequent months; after one year, T-cell counts and TCRbeta diversity were mostly attributed to newly produced T cells. In some patients, high TCRbeta diversity at day 60 was attributed to recipient T cells and intrathymic progenitors that had survived conditioning.

As for this clonotype: This clone's antigen is unknown. No qualities accompany the bases; no much larger clone lies one base away.

Library construction relied on PCR. Sequencing was performed on an Illumina HiSeq 2500. Molecular barcoding was employed in the preparation of TCR libraries, with unique molecular identifiers being used to normalize TCRbeta repertoire quantification. TCRdb reanalyzed the raw reads on its own, using fastp at Q25 for trimming and MiXCR for clone calling, and kept in-frame beta chains. CDR3 protein duplicates are merged, each entry listing the most common genes and DNA. Counted in this sample were about 980,000 distinct CDR3 sequences; about 29% of them appeared once. The top ten clones comprise roughly 31% of the sample.

The source material was PBMCs, mostly from graft donor cells, sampled 360 days after TCRalphabeta/CD19-depleted stem cell transplant. The receptor was isolated from a boy younger than two who had a stem cell transplant for SCID, so the T cells may come from the graft donor. The V and J genes are TRBV3-1 and TRBJ2-6; no confident D gene assignment can be made. The CDR3 reads as follows: CASSLSRYSGANVLTF. The nucleotide sequence is given as TGTGCCAGCAGCCTTAGTCGGTACTCTGGGGCCAACGTCCTGACTTTC.